What follows is one TCR beta chain and its context. Naive CD8 isolation took CD45RO-negative cells positively selected for CCR7 and excluded terminally differentiated effector memory CD45RA+ cells. V gave up 1 base and J gave up 7 bases, with 13 bases separating them. This CDR3 has 14 residues. Per the germline V gene, CDR1 is SEHNR and CDR2 is FQNEAQ (reference sequence). Profiling relied on immunoSEQ multiplex PCR, and the TCRdb table lists in-frame clones only, not all of them. The top ten hold roughly 1% of the sample, which has millions of clones, roughly 94% seen once. The data were obtained in a study of shared clonotypes between healthy human individuals. About the research overall: Donor ages ranged 18 to 49 years: a couple of women, a few men. Each donor contributed plates that comprised three CD4 naive, three CD4 memory, two CD8 naive and one CD8 memory.

The V gene is TRBV7-9, the J gene TRBJ2-5; D possibly uses TRBD1 or TRBD2 (5 bases each). Material for sequencing was naive CD8+ T cells sorted from blood. This clonotype originated in a man between 18 and 35 years old in good health. The CDR3 bases are TGTGCCAGCAGCTTAGGGGACCCCCCTATGACCCAGTACTTC. Protein product: CASSLGDPPMTQYF. The full variable domain, rest sourced from reference TRBV7-9 and TRBJ2-5, is DTGVSQNPRHKITKRGQNVTFRCDPISEHNRLYWYRQTLGQGPEFLTYFQNEAQLEKSRLLSDRFSAERPKGSFSTLEIQRTEQGDSAMYLCASSLGDPPMTQYFGPGTRLLVL.